This T cell receptor beta chain is from a study of CD8 T cells in ankylosing spondylitis. Per germline, CDR1 SNHLY and CDR2 FYNNEI. CDR3 size: 15 residues. Between the trimmed V and J ends, which lost 4 bases and 0 bases, there was a span of 9 bases. With regard to this clonotype: The target antigen is unknown.

TCRdb analysed the 5' RACE reads with MiXCR anew, one entry per CDR3 protein. This sample has a few hundred thousand distinct CDR3 sequences, with about 13% found just once. Study-level results: Clones tied to disease were said to be significantly enriched in matched ankylosing spondylitis synovial fluid. There was a TCR beta motif, made of several highly homologous variants, that appeared characteristic of ankylosing spondylitis blood.

The sample comprised blood, either unsorted or a sorted T cell fraction (not recorded which). This chain links TRBV2 with TRBJ2-2; D remains unclear. This sequence originates from a male donor with ankylosing spondylitis. The CDR3 nucleotides are TGTGCCAGCAGTGTACGGGTCGCGAACACCGGGGAGCTGTTTTTT. Protein sequence: CASSVRVANTGELFF.